The 13 T cell receptor beta chains in this list originate from one sample, sequenced in a study of memory CD8 T cells in hepatitis C reinfection. Sequencing used immunoSEQ multiplex PCR; TCRdb keeps in-frame clones, though not all of them. The table has 45,000 to 50,000 clones, 80% to 90% seen once. Described time point: late/post reinfection, 12 to 24 weeks after detection. No in vitro expansion preceded TCR sequencing of the sorted cells. Sequenced input: naive CD8+ T cells sorted from blood. The receptors come from a man aged 18 to 30 with hepatitis C virus infection.

The CDR3 DNA reads as TGTGCCAGCAGCTTATTTGGCGGTTCCTACGAGCAGTACGTC. It translates to CASSLFGGSYEQYV. This chain connects TRBV7-2 to TRBJ2-7, with unresolved D. This CDR3 contains 14 residues. In germline, CDR1 is SGHTA, CDR2 FQGNSA. V shed 2 bases and J shed 1 base, with 9 bases lying between them.

The V call is TRBV21-1, the J call TRBJ2-7; the table calls TRBD2, which could not be checked here. TRBV21-1 is a recognized pseudogene. This CDR3 has 12 amino acids. The CDR3 loop reads CASSKEDYEQYV. Here the CDR3 DNA reads TGTGCCAGCAGCAAAGAGGACTACGAGCAGTACGTC.

The rearrangement uses TRBV19 and TRBJ2-7, with 9 bases lining up with TRBD1. V shed 4 bases and J 7 bases; nucleotides not matched to a gene: 14. The CDR3 is 16 amino acids. CDR1 LNHDA and CDR2 SQIVND come from the germline V gene (reference sequence). DNA for the CDR3: TGTGCCAGTAGTAGGAACAGGGGGCGGGGTACGGTAGAGCAGTACGTC. It yields the protein CASSRNRGRGTVEQYV.

The CDR3 region has the DNA TGTGCCAGCAGTCCCGGGACAGGGGACACTGAAGCTTTCTTT. Translating gives CASSPGTGDTEAFF. V and J are TRBV7-9 and TRBJ1-1; 10 bases map to TRBD1. J was trimmed by 3 bases and V by 6 bases; bases with no gene match: 4. The CDR3 contains 14 residues. CDR1 and CDR2 (germline): SEHNR, FQNEAQ (reference sequence). The entire variable domain, with the rest obtained from reference TRBV7-9 and TRBJ1-1, is as follows: DTGVSQNPRHKITKRGQNVTFRCDPISEHNRLYWYRQTLGQGPEFLTYFQNEAQLEKSRLLSDRFSAERPKGSFSTLEIQRTEQGDSAMYLCASSPGTGDTEAFFGQGTRLTVV.

This chain connects TRBV7-8 to TRBJ2-7; D remains unclear. Trimming pared 7 bases from V and 7 bases from J, leaving 23 bases between. Per the germline V gene, CDR1 is SGHVS and CDR2 is FQNEAQ. The CDR3 spans 15 residues. The CDR3, as DNA: TGTGCCAGCACCCCGGTCGGAGCGCGAAGGAGTGAGCAGTACTTC. Residues: CASTPVGARRSEQYF.

This clone was recorded once. The chain is built from TRBV27 and TRBJ1-6; possibly TRBD1 for D (6 bases). This CDR3 has 15 amino acids. Trimming took off 1 base at V and 8 bases at J, with 12 bases between the two ends. CDR1 is MNHEY, CDR2 SMNVEV, per germline (reference sequence). Written as DNA, the CDR3 is TGTGCCAGCAGTTTATGGCCGGGGGGCCATTCACCCCTCCACTTT. It codes for CASSLWPGGHSPLHF.

J is TRBJ2-1 and V is TRBV7-9; 11 bases agree with TRBD2. Germline CDR1 SEHNR, CDR2 FQNEAQ (reference sequence). Trimming at V came to 5 bases and at J to 5 bases, leaving 5 bases not matched to a gene. CDR3 length: 15 amino acids. CDR3 sequence reads: CASSTGLAAHNEQFF. The CDR3 region has the DNA TGTGCCAGCAGCACGGGACTAGCGGCACACAATGAGCAGTTCTTC.

The rearrangement uses TRBV11-2 and TRBJ2-5, with a weak D call TRBD1 (6 bases). The end of the DNA is better explained by TRBJ2-7, so the J call may be wrong. The CDR3 loop spans 13 amino acids. The germline gives CDR1 SGHAT, CDR2 FQNNGV. Here the CDR3 reads CASSPQGWYEQYF. The CDR3 nucleotides read TGTGCCAGCAGCCCGCAGGGGTGGTACGAGCAGTACTTC.

The chain recombines TRBV5-6 with TRBJ2-1, with TRBD2 matching over 9 bases. Per germline, CDR1 SGHDT and CDR2 YYEEEE. The CDR3 is made up of 16 amino acids. V lost 6 bases, J lost 2 bases, and 9 bases stayed unmatched. CDR3 in amino acids: CASTVMREGTYNEQFF. The CDR3, as DNA: TGTGCCAGCACCGTGATGCGGGAGGGGACCTACAATGAGCAGTTCTTC.

Concerning this clone: The missing conserved phenylalanine or tryptophan at the end of this CDR3 makes a read error likely. The genes are TRBV5-1 and TRBJ2-2; 9 bases are shared with TRBD2. Trimming cost V 0 bases and J 5 bases; bases outside gene matches: 2. The CDR3 has 15 residues. Germline CDR1 and CDR2: SGHRS and YFSETQ. CDR3 DNA: TGCGCCAGCAGCTTGGAAGCGGGGGGTACCGGGGAGCTGTTTCTT. Protein sequence: CASSLEAGGTGELFL.

In nucleotides, the CDR3 is TGCAGCGTTGAGGGGCAGAGCTCCTACGAGCAGTACTTC. Amino acid sequence: CSVEGQSSYEQYF. The rearrangement uses TRBV29-1 and TRBJ2-7; D may be TRBD1 (5 bases). V was shortened by 3 bases and J by 0 bases, with 9 bases between the two germline ends. Germline V gene data show CDR1 as SQVTM and CDR2 as ANQGSEA. The CDR3 runs 13 residues.

Here the CDR3 DNA reads TGTGCCACCAGCAGAGTACCCGGCGGGGGGGAGCTGTTTTTT. Its translation: CATSRVPGGGELFF. The gene calls are TRBV15 and TRBJ2-2; TRBD2 is a possible D gene (5 bases). Trimming shortened V by 1 base and J by 8 bases, and 11 bases separated the two germline ends. CDR3 length equals 14 residues. Germline V gene lookup returns CDR1 LNHNV and CDR2 YYDKDF (reference sequence).

Turning to this clone: Compared with germline, one end of the junction differs, possibly owing to a read error. Within the sample, other DNA sequences also encode this same CDR3. CDR3 sequence reads: CASILSPRGGYEQYF. The CDR3 DNA reads as TGTGCCAGCATCCTGAGCCCTCGGGGGGGATACGAGCAGTATTTC. The genes are TRBV27 and TRBJ2-7; 8 bases agree with TRBD2. Germline loops: CDR1 MNHEY, CDR2 SMNVEV (reference sequence). CDR3 length: 15 amino acids.